This T cell receptor (beta chain) was captured by sequencing in a study of T cells in Graves' hyperthyroidism and ophthalmopathy. TCR beta CDR3 regions were amplified from RNA. TCR CDR3 underwent first-round RT-PCR with the HTBI primer set. TCRdb itself ran the multiplex PCR reads through MiXCR, one entry per CDR3 protein. This table holds some 340,000 distinct CDR3 sequences, roughly 13% found once. Germline CDR1 SSHAT, CDR2 FNYEAQ (reference sequence). Between the trimmed V and J ends, which lost 5 bases and 2 bases, there was a span of 15 bases. The CDR3 consists of 16 residues. This clonotype was recorded many times.

Sequenced input: blood. This sequence joins TRBV7-7 and TRBJ2-2, with TRBD1 as a possible D gene (5 bases). The receptor comes from a woman aged 35 to 49 with Graves' ophthalmopathy. The CDR3 loop reads CASSPRGRENTGELFF. Here the CDR3 DNA reads TGTGCCAGCAGCCCACGTGGCAGGGAAAACACCGGGGAGCTGTTTTTT.